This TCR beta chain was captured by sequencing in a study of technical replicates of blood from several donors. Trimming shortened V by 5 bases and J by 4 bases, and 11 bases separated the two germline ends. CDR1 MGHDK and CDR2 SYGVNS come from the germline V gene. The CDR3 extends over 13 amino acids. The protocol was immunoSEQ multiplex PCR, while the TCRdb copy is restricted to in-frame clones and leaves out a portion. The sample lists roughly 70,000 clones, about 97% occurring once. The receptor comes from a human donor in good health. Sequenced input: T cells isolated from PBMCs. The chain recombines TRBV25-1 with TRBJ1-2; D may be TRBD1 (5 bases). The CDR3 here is CASSWGLGYGYTF. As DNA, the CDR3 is TGTGCCAGCAGTTGGGGCTTAGGCTATGGCTACACCTTC.